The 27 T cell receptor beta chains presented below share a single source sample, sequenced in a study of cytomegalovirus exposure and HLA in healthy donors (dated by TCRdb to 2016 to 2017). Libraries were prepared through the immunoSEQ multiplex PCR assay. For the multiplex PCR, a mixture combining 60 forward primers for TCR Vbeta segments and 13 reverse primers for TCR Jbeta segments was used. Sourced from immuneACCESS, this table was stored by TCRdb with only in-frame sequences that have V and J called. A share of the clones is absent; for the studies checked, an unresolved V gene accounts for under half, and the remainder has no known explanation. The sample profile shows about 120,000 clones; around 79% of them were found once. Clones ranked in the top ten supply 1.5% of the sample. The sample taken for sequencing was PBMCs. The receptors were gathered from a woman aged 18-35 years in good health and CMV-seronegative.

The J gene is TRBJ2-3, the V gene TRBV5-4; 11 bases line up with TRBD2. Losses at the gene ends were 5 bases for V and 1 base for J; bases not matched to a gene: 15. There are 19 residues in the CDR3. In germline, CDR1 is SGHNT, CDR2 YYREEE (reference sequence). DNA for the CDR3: TGTGCCAGCAGAAGTCCGCTAGCGGGAGGCGGGGCCGGCACAGATACGCAGTATTTT. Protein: CASRSPLAGGGAGTDTQYF.

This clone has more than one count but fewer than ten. CDR3 loop: CASIGGNTEAFF. The CDR3, as DNA: TGTGCCAGCATAGGGGGGAACACTGAAGCTTTCTTT. V usage is TRBV6-1 and J usage is TRBJ1-1; possible D gene TRBD1, 6 bases. Germline V gives CDR1 MNHNS, CDR2 SASEGT. Between the trimmed V and J ends, which lost 7 bases and 1 base, there was a span of 7 bases. There are 12 residues in the CDR3.

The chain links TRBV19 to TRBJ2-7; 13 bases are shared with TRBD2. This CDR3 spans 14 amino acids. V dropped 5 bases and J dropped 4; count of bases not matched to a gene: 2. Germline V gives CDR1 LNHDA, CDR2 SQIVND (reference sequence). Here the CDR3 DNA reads TGTGCCAGTAGTTGGACTAGCGGGAGTTACGAGCAGTACTTC. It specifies CASSWTSGSYEQYF.

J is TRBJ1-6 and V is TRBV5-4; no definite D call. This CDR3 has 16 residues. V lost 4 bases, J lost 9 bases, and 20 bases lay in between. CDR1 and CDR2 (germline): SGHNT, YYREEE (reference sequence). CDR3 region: CASSPAGVATGSPLHF. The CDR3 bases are TGTGCCAGCAGCCCTGCCGGGGTAGCGACGGGTTCACCCCTCCACTTT.

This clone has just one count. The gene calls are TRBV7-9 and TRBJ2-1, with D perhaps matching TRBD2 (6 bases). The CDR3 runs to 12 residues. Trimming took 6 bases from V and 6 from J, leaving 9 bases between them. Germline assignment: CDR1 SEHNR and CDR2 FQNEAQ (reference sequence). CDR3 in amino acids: CASREGLNEQFF. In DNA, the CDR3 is TGTGCCAGCAGAGAGGGACTCAATGAGCAGTTCTTC.

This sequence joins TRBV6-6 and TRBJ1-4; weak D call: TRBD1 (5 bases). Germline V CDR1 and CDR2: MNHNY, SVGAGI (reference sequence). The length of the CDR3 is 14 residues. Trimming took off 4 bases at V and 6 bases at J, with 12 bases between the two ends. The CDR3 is CASSLPAGDEKLFF. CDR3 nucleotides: TGTGCCAGCAGTTTGCCAGCGGGGGATGAAAAACTGTTTTTT.

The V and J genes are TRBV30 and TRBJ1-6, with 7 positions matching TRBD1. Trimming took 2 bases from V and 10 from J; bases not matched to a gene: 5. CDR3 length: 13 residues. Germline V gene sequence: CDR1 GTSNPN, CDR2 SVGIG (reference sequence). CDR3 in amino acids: CAWSLTGTSPLHF. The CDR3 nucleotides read TGTGCCTGGAGTTTGACAGGGACCTCACCCCTCCACTTT.

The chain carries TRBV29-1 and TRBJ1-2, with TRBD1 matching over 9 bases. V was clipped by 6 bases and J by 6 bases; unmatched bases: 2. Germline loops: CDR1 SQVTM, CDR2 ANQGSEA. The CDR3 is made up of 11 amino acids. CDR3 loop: CSVWTGDGYTF. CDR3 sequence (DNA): TGCAGCGTCTGGACAGGGGATGGCTACACCTTC.

CDR3 coding DNA: TGTGCCAGCAGTGATGTAGCGGGGGGGCGTAATGAGCAGTTCTTC. It encodes CASSDVAGGRNEQFF. The J gene is TRBJ2-1, the V gene TRBV2, with TRBD2 identical over 11 bases. With V trimmed by 3 bases and J by 7 bases, 5 bases remained unmatched. The CDR3 is 15 residues long. Germline assignment: CDR1 SNHLY and CDR2 FYNNEI.

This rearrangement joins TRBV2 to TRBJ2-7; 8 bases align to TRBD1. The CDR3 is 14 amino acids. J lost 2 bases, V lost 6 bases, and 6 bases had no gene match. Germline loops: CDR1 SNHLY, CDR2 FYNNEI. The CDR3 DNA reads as TGTGCCAGCAGGCCGGGACAGGCCACCTACGAGCAGTACTTC. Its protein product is CASRPGQATYEQYF.

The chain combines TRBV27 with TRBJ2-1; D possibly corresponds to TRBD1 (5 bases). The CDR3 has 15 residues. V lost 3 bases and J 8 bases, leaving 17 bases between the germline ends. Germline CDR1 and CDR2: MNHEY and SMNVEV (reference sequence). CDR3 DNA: TGTGCCAGCAGTTTGGTGCAGGGTCTTATCGATGAGCAGTTCTTC. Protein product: CASSLVQGLIDEQFF.

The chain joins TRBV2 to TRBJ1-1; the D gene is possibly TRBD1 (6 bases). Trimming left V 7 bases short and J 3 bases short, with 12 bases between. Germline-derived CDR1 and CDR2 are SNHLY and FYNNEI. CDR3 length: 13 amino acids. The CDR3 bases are TGTGCCAGCAAACAGGGTGAGGACACTGAAGCTTTCTTT. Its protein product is CASKQGEDTEAFF.

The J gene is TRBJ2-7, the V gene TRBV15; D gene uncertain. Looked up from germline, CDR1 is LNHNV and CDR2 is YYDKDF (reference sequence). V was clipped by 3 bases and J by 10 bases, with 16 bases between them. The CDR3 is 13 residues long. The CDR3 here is CATSSSALRGQYF. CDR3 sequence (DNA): TGTGCCACCAGCAGTTCGGCGCTACGAGGACAGTACTTC.

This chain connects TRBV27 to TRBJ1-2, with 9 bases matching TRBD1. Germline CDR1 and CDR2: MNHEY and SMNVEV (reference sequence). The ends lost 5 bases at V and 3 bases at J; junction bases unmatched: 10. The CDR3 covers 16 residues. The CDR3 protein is CASSRGTGSLDYGYTF. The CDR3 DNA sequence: TGTGCCAGCAGTAGGGGGACAGGGAGCCTTGACTATGGCTACACCTTC.

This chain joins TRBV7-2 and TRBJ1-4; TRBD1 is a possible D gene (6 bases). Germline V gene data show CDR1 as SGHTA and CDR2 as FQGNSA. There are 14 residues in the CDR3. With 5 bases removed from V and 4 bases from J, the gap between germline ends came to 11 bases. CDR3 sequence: CASSQDRHNEKLFF. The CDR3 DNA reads TGTGCCAGCAGCCAGGACAGACATAATGAAAAACTGTTTTTT.

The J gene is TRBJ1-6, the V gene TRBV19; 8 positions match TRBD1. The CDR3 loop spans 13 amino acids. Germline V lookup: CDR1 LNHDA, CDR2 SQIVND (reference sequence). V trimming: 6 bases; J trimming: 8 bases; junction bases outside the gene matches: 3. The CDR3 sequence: CASRTGAYSPLHF. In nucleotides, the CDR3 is TGTGCCAGTAGGACAGGGGCTTATTCACCCCTCCACTTT.

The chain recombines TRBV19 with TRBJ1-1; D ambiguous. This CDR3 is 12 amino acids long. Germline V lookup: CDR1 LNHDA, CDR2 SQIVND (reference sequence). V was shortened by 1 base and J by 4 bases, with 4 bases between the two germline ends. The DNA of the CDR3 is TGTGCCAGTAGTATAGGGGCCACTGAAGCTTTCTTT. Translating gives CASSIGATEAFF.

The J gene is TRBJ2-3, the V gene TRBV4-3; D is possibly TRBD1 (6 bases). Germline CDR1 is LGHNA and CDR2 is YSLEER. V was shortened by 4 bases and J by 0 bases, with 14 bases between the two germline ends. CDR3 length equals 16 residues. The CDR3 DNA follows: TGCGCCAGCAGCCCTTTGACAGGCTCTAGCACAGATACGCAGTATTTT. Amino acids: CASSPLTGSSTDTQYF.

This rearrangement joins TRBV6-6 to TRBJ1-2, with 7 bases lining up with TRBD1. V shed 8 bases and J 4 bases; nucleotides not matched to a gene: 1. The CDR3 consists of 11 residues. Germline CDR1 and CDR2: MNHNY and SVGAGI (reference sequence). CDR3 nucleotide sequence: TGTGCCAGCGGGACAGCCTATGGCTACACCTTC. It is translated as CASGTAYGYTF.

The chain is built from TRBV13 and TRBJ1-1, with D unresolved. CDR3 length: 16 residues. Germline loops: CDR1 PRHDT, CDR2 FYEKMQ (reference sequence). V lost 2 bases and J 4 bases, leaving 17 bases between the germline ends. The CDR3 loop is CASSLMARSESTEAFF. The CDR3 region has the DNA TGTGCCAGCAGCTTAATGGCCAGGTCAGAGAGCACTGAAGCTTTCTTT.

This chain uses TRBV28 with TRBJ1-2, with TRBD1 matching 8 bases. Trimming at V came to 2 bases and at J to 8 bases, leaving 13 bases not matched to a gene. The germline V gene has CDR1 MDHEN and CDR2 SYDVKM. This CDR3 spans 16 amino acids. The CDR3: CASSLGGVTGDRGYTF. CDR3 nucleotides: TGTGCCAGCAGTTTAGGGGGAGTGACAGGGGATAGGGGCTACACCTTC.

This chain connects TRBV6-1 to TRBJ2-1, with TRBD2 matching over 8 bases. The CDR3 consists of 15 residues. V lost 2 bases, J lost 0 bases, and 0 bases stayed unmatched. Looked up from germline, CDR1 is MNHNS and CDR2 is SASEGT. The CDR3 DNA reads TGTGCCAGCAGTGAACTAGCGGGCTCCTACAATGAGCAGTTCTTC. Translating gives CASSELAGSYNEQFF.

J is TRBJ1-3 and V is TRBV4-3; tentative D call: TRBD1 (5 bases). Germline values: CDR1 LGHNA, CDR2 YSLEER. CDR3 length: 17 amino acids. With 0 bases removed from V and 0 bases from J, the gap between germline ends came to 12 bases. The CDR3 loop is CASSQDRQPVSGNTIYF. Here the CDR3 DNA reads TGCGCCAGCAGCCAAGACCGACAGCCTGTCTCTGGAAACACCATATATTTT.

CDR3 sequence (DNA): TGTGCCAGCAGCCCCACTAGGGTCCGTAGCTCCTACGAGCAGTACTTC. Its protein is CASSPTRVRSSYEQYF. The rearrangement joins TRBV7-9 to TRBJ2-7, with D possibly being TRBD2 (5 bases). The CDR3 loop spans 16 amino acids. Trimming shortened V by 5 bases and J by 0 bases, and 17 bases separated the two germline ends. From germline, CDR1 is SEHNR and CDR2 FQNEAQ (reference sequence).

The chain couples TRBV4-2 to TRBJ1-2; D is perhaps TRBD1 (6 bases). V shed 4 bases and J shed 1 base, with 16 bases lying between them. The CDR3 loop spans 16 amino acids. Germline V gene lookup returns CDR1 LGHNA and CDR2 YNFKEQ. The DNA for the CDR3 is TGTGCCAGCAGCCCTCAGGTACAGGGAGATAACTATGGCTACACCTTC. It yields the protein CASSPQVQGDNYGYTF.

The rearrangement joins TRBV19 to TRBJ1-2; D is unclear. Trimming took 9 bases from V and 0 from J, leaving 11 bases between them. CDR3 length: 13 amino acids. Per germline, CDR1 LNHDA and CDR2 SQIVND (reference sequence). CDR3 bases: TGTGCCAGCACACAGCCACCTAACTATGGCTACACCTTC. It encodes CASTQPPNYGYTF.

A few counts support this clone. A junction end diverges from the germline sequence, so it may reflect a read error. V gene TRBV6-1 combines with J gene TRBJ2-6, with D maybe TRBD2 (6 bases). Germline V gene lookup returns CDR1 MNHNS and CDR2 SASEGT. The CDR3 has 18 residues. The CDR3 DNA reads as TGTGCCAGCAGTGACGGGGGTCTCCACAGTTCTGGGGCCAACGGCCTGACTTTC. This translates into CASSDGGLHSSGANGLTF.